Listed below are T cell receptor beta chains from one sample, sequenced in a study of T-cell reconstitution after alpha-beta-depleted transplantation in children. In TCRdb, the PCR reads were re-called with MiXCR into one record per CDR3 protein. The table has some 200,000 distinct CDR3 sequences, roughly 15% seen once. The sequenced sample was PBMCs from the stem cell graft donor, obtained from the stem cell graft. These receptors all stem from a human donor who donated a stem cell graft to a child with acute lymphoblastic leukemia. CDR3s include the opening cysteine and the closing phenylalanine or tryptophan. A D gene is named only where the DNA matches it firmly. Size is omitted from some rows. Given values are once, few, many or a class for expanded clones.

CDR3 DNA: TGTGCCAGCAGCCCACTTCCAGAACCGGCCGGGGAGCTGTTTTTT
CDR3 protein: CASSPLPEPAGELFF
J gene: TRBJ2-2
V gene: TRBV3-1
clone size: many
D gene: NA

CDR3 DNA: TGCGCCAGCAGCTTGATCGGCGCAGATACGCAGTATTTT
CDR3 protein: CASSLIGADTQYF
J gene: TRBJ2-3
V gene: TRBV5-1
clone size: many
D gene: NA

CDR3 DNA: TGTGCCAGCAGCCAAACAGGTAGTGTCGCTGAAGCTTTCTTT
CDR3 protein: CASSQTGSVAEAFF
J gene: TRBJ1-1
V gene: TRBV6-1
clone size: many
D gene: NA

CDR3 DNA: TGTGCCAGCAGTCCCTGGACGGTCGAAGGCTACACCTTC
CDR3 protein: CASSPWTVEGYTF
J gene: TRBJ1-2
V gene: TRBV6-5
clone size: many
D gene: NA

CDR3 DNA: TGCAGTGCGCCCACTAGCGGGGGGATGGATACGCAGTATTTT
CDR3 protein: CSAPTSGGMDTQYF
J gene: TRBJ2-3
V gene: TRBV20-1
clone size: many
D gene: TRBD2

CDR3 DNA: TGCAGCGTTGTAATCAGTTACAATCAGCCCCAGCATTTT
CDR3 protein: CSVVISYNQPQHF
J gene: TRBJ1-5
V gene: TRBV29-1
clone size: many
D gene: NA

CDR3 DNA: TGCAGCGTTAAGGACCCCGGAAGACTAGCGGGAGTTGTGGATGAGCAGTTCTTC
CDR3 protein: CSVKDPGRLAGVVDEQFF
J gene: TRBJ2-1
V gene: TRBV29-1
clone size: many
D gene: TRBD2

CDR3 DNA: TGCGCCAGCAAGGATCCGACAGGGGTGGGGTACGAGCAGTACTTC
CDR3 protein: CASKDPTGVGYEQYF
J gene: TRBJ2-7
V gene: TRBV5-1
clone size: few
D gene: TRBD1

CDR3 DNA: TGTGCCAGCAGCCGGCAGGTTTTGGCAGGGGATGACAATGAGCAGTTCTTC
CDR3 protein: CASSRQVLAGDDNEQFF
J gene: TRBJ2-1
V gene: TRBV7-2
clone size: many
D gene: NA

CDR3 DNA: TGTGCCAGCAGTGGCCAGGGGGCAACTAATGAAAAACTGTTTTTT
CDR3 protein: CASSGQGATNEKLFF
J gene: TRBJ1-4
V gene: TRBV6-1
clone size: many
D gene: TRBD1

CDR3 DNA: TGCGCCAGCAGCGGTTCCGGGACAGGGTACAATGAGCAGTTCTTC
CDR3 protein: CASSGSGTGYNEQFF
J gene: TRBJ2-1
V gene: TRBV5-1
clone size: many
D gene: TRBD1

CDR3 DNA: TGCAGTGCTAGACAGGGTTCGAACGGGGAGCTGTTTTTT
CDR3 protein: CSARQGSNGELFF
J gene: TRBJ2-2
V gene: TRBV20-1
clone size: many
D gene: NA

CDR3 DNA: TGTGCCAGCAGCCTCGACAGGGAGAACACTGAAGCTTTCTTT
CDR3 protein: CASSLDRENTEAFF
J gene: TRBJ1-1
V gene: TRBV5-4
clone size: NA
D gene: TRBD1

CDR3 DNA: TGTGCCAGCAGCTTAGACAGACTCAATGAGCAGTTCTTC
CDR3 protein: CASSLDRLNEQFF
J gene: TRBJ2-1
V gene: TRBV11-3
clone size: NA
D gene: NA

CDR3 DNA: TGTGCCAGCAGCTTGTATGGGGGAGCTAGCACAGATACGCAGTATTTT
CDR3 protein: CASSLYGGASTDTQYF
J gene: TRBJ2-3
V gene: TRBV5-6
clone size: many
D gene: NA

CDR3 DNA: TGTGCCACCAGTGAACCTGGGACTAGCGGGAGACAGTTCTTC
CDR3 protein: CATSEPGTSGRQFF
J gene: TRBJ2-1
V gene: TRBV24-1
clone size: many
D gene: TRBD2

CDR3 DNA: TGCAGTGCTCCTGGACTAGCGGGAGCAAACACAGATACGCAGTATTTT
CDR3 protein: CSAPGLAGANTDTQYF
J gene: TRBJ2-3
V gene: TRBV20-1
clone size: many
D gene: TRBD2

CDR3 DNA: TGTGCCAGTAGTATAGCAGTGTATAGCAATCAGCCCCAGCATTTT
CDR3 protein: CASSIAVYSNQPQHF
J gene: TRBJ1-5
V gene: TRBV19
clone size: NA
D gene: NA

CDR3 DNA: TGTGCCAGCAGTGACCCCGGACTAGCGGATTCCTACAATGAGCAGTTCTTC
CDR3 protein: CASSDPGLADSYNEQFF
J gene: TRBJ2-1
V gene: TRBV6-1
clone size: NA
D gene: TRBD2

CDR3 DNA: TGTGCCAGCAGCTTAGGCAGAACGTTTAATGAAAAACTGTTTTTT
CDR3 protein: CASSLGRTFNEKLFF
J gene: TRBJ1-4
V gene: TRBV7-9
clone size: many
D gene: NA

CDR3 DNA: TGCAGTGCTCGTCGGCCCCGCGGCTTATTGAATGAGCAGTTCTTC
CDR3 protein: CSARRPRGLLNEQFF
J gene: TRBJ2-1
V gene: TRBV20-1
clone size: many
D gene: NA

CDR3 DNA: TGCGCCAGCAGCCCGGACAGGGATGGAAACACCATATATTTT
CDR3 protein: CASSPDRDGNTIYF
J gene: TRBJ1-3
V gene: TRBV5-1
clone size: many
D gene: TRBD1

CDR3 DNA: TGCAGCCAAAAAGGGGATGAAAAACTGTTTTTT
CDR3 protein: CSQKGDEKLFF
J gene: TRBJ1-4
V gene: TRBV29-1
clone size: many
D gene: NA

CDR3 DNA: TGTGCCAGCAGTCGGGACAGGGGAAACATTCAGTACTTC
CDR3 protein: CASSRDRGNIQYF
J gene: TRBJ2-4
V gene: TRBV12-3/TRBV12-4
clone size: many
D gene: TRBD1

CDR3 DNA: TGTGCCAGCAGTCAGCGGGAGGGCGGAGAGACCCAGTACTTC
CDR3 protein: CASSQREGGETQYF
J gene: TRBJ2-5
V gene: TRBV12-3/TRBV12-4
clone size: many
D gene: TRBD2

CDR3 DNA: TGTGCCAGCTCAACAAGCGGGAGGGACGAGCAGTACTTC
CDR3 protein: CASSTSGRDEQYF
J gene: TRBJ2-7
V gene: TRBV18
clone size: many
D gene: TRBD2

CDR3 DNA: TGCAGTGCTAGAGTGCCCTCCTCCAAATCCAATGAGCAGTTCTTC
CDR3 protein: CSARVPSSKSNEQFF
J gene: TRBJ2-1
V gene: TRBV20-1
clone size: many
D gene: NA

CDR3 DNA: TGTGCCAGCAGCCCTGGAGGGATACGCACAGATACGCAGTATTTT
CDR3 protein: CASSPGGIRTDTQYF
J gene: TRBJ2-3
V gene: TRBV28
clone size: NA
D gene: NA

CDR3 DNA: TGTGCCAGCAGTTATATAAACGCAGGACATGATTGGACCGGGGAGCTGTTTTTT
CDR3 protein: CASSYINAGHDWTGELFF
J gene: TRBJ2-2
V gene: TRBV6-5
clone size: many
D gene: NA

CDR3 DNA: TGTGCCTGGAGTGTTTCGGGCAGGCCGAACACTGAAGCTTTCTTT
CDR3 protein: CAWSVSGRPNTEAFF
J gene: TRBJ1-1
V gene: TRBV30
clone size: many
D gene: NA